These 2 T cell receptor beta chains originate from one sample sequenced in a study of Graves' ophthalmopathy and Graves' hyperthyroidism. RNA transcripts were the template, and TCR beta CDR3 regions were amplified from them. An opening RT-PCR round employed HTBI primers and preceded a second-round multiplex PCR. In TCRdb, the multiplex PCR reads were re-called with MiXCR into one record per CDR3 protein. This sample has about 660,000 distinct CDR3 sequences; about 38% occur once, and the top ten carry around 3%. Sequences were obtained from peripheral blood. Receptors were obtained from an adult man with Graves' ophthalmopathy.

Many counts were recorded for this clonotype. The J gene is TRBJ2-7, the V gene TRBV29-1; D is perhaps TRBD1 (5 bases). CDR3 length equals 15 residues. With 6 bases removed from V and 1 base from J, the gap between germline ends came to 19 bases. Per the germline V gene, CDR1 is SQVTM and CDR2 is ANQGSEA. The CDR3 coding sequence is TGCAGCGTCAGCTCAGGGTACACGTCTTCCTACGAGCAGTACTTC. Residues: CSVSSGYTSSYEQYF.

V and J are TRBV2 and TRBJ2-5; TRBD2 agrees at 11 bases. CDR3 size: 15 residues. V trimming: 8 bases; J trimming: 7 bases; junction bases outside the gene matches: 12. The germline V gene has CDR1 SNHLY and CDR2 FYNNEI. The CDR3 DNA reads TGTGCCAGCGTTTACACTAGCGGGGGCATGGGGACCCAGTACTTC. This codes for CASVYTSGGMGTQYF. Based on the CDR3 plus reference TRBV2 and TRBJ2-5, the full variable domain is EPEVTQTPSHQVTQMGQEVILRCVPISNHLYFYWYRQILGQKVEFLVSFYNNEISEKSEIFDDQFSVERPDGSNFTLKIRSTKLEDSAMYFCASVYTSGGMGTQYFGPGTRLLVL.